A single T cell receptor beta chain is shown here with its context. Its binding antigen is unknown. Base qualities are not provided; no much larger clone lies one nucleotide away. From the germline V gene, CDR1 is SGHVS and CDR2 is FQNEAQ. V lost 5 bases and J lost 0 bases; the stretch between them is 11 bases long. The cysteine opens and the phenylalanine closes a CDR3 of 15 amino acids. The sequence is cut down to CDR3 DNA, 45 bases in frame from base 1. Inclusion was restricted to participants for whom at least one PBMC sample before ART initiation and at least two post-ART samples were available. Every participant with HIV received treatment in the United States of America. Cryopreserved samples of roughly 0.95-10 million PBMC were thawed and washed before DNA extraction. At the time of the earliest PBMC sample, participants with HIV were aged between roughly 23 and 60 years. Per participant, PBMC samples came from 1-4 timepoints prior to ART initiation and 2-8 timepoints following ART initiation, for a median of 7 samples. Serial HIV viral load, CD4+ T-cell count, ART history and demographic data were obtained for every participant. Using a Qiagen kit on a QIAcube, genomic DNA was extracted from unsorted PBMC, with samples processed in batches of 12.

The immunoSEQ hsTCRB v3.0 assay was used at survey level resolution to sequence the TRB variable region. TRB sequencing targeted a depth of about 35,000-55,000 T-cell genomes per sample. An Illumina MiSeq with a v3 150-cycle kit was used to sequence the pooled TRB libraries. The paper's processing steps were these. Repertoire analysis was run in R within a reproducible Nextflow workflow that covered QC, data transformation and analysis. LymphoSeq2, an R package for AIRR-Seq data exploration, was used to implement custom analyses. After excluding a handful of samples that yielded fewer than 5000 total TRB sequences, 150 to 200 HIV repertoires remained for analysis. Of the roughly 180 retained HIV repertoires, 55 to 60 were collected before and roughly 130 after ART initiation. Repertoires were downsampled to 5000 TRB nucleotide sequences, with summary statistics averaged over 100 downsampling iterations. Only TRB sequences with CDR3 regions of at least seven amino acids were retained for analysis. Diversity was assessed using a clonality score derived from Shannon entropy and using the Gini coefficient. In the repertoire networks, any two of the top 5000 CDR3 amino acid sequences were connected whenever the two sequences differed by an edit distance of one. Antigen specificity groups and MHC restriction were predicted for TRB CDR3 amino acid sequences with GLIPH2. To flag known associations with CMV, EBV, HIV or tissue antigens, CDR3 amino acid sequences were compared against VDJdb and McPAS-TCR. Pre-ART, post-ART and control groups were compared with Wilcoxon signed-rank tests and Holm-Bonferroni correction. In its TCRdb copy, this immuneACCESS table keeps in-frame sequences only and misses some clones. Where compared with another copy, unresolved V genes explain less than half of these, and the others have no known cause. For V, J and clone size, that table is used; D and trimming come from the DNA. This sample gives roughly 45,000 clones in total; 84% of them show up just once. The ten largest clones take up around 3.1% of the sample.

The sample comes from a study of long-term antiretroviral therapy in people with HIV (dated by TCRdb to the early 2020s). About the full investigation: The earliest samples were collected roughly a decade before the 2015 WHO recommendation for immediate ART, at a time when ART was usually postponed until CD4 counts fell. Among the 30 to 35 participants with HIV, around 10 were female. Test extractions of a monoclonal T-cell line alongside 30 or so polyclonal samples showed no cross-contamination during QIAcube processing. Whether ART initiation and durable HIV suppression were associated with changes in peripheral blood TRB repertoire composition and diversity was tested in a retrospective serial study. A total of fewer than 200 cryopreserved PBMC samples were contributed to the cohort by 30 adults with confirmed HIV infection, with samples collected serially over a mean of approximately six years (range 1-12). General study outcomes and caveats: Starting ART was linked to a significant rise in TRB diversity, yet even after long-term ART the diversity remained significantly lower than in transplant donor controls. Narrower CDR3 length ranges were observed in HIV repertoires than in controls, and an antigen-experienced repertoire with only a slight naive shift after ART was suggested by the network structure. Unsorted PBMC were profiled instead of sorted CD4+ and CD8+ T cells because pre-ART samples had limited cell numbers. The samples span the years 2004 to 2017, and the ART regimens used at that time may not be as effective as current regimens. At every time point, the repertoire was dominated by expanded TRB clones first identified before ART initiation, although this dominance fluctuated and, in many PLHIV, declined after ART. Inferences about post-ART repertoire changes are limited because no data were available on ART adherence, viral resistance or therapy changes. Because PBMC availability was limited, only the TCR beta chain was sequenced, with no alpha chain pairing.

The specimen comprised unsorted PBMCs, sampled 0.8 years after starting antiretroviral therapy. This TCR was sampled from a woman younger than 35 with HIV. In this chain, TRBV7-8 is recombined with TRBJ1-5; TRBD1 is a possible D gene, resting on 6 matching bases. The CDR3 region: CASSPPGVSNQPQHF. Here is the DNA: TGTGCCAGCAGCCCTCCAGGGGTTAGCAATCAGCCCCAGCATTTT.